This TCR beta chain was sequenced in a study of identical twins. General study points: Researchers reported excess low generation probability among twin-shared out-of-frame alpha sequences. Fewer insertions marked abundant cord blood beta clonotypes; young adult naive trended weakly, memory not at all. Out-of-frame TCR alpha sharing observed in monozygotic twins exceeded model estimates.

One entry per CDR3 protein results from TCRdb running MiXCR on the 5' RACE reads. Among over 250,000 distinct CDR3 sequences listed, roughly 8.6% were seen once. In this sample, this clonotype turned up a few times. The antigen remains undetermined. Germline assignment: CDR1 SGHRS and CDR2 YFSETQ. There are 13 residues in the CDR3. V lost 5 bases and J lost 8; bases outside the gene matches: 7. Another study also made use of these data, one on yellow fever vaccine responses in identical twins. This second study notes: Twins reportedly appeared to share part of their vaccine T cell response while keeping part individual.

This chain joins TRBV5-1 and TRBJ2-1, with 7 bases lining up with TRBD2. This sequence originates from a woman in her late teens or twenties in good health. Material for sequencing was CD8+ T cells sorted from blood. CDR3 bases: TGCGCCAGCAGTCCCGGACTAGTCTATGAGCAGTTCTTC. This codes for CASSPGLVYEQFF.